This paragraph covers one T cell receptor (beta chain) sequence. Its antigen is currently unknown. The whole isolated RNA underwent reverse transcription, so sequencing captured expressed TCRB transcripts. The data were produced by immunoSEQ multiplex PCR, yet TCRdb's version contains in-frame clones alone and is incomplete. The table lists about half a million clones, about 30% of them singletons. The CDR3 totals 18 residues. Germline values: CDR1 SQVTM, CDR2 ANQGSEA. Trimming took 6 bases from V and 0 from J; bases not matched to a gene: 10. The sample comes from a study of beta chain features in type 1 diabetes. Study-wide points: Researchers report that Type 1 diabetes patients had moderately but significantly shorter TCRB CDR3s across all four CD4+ subsets. Individuals with type 1 diabetes displayed fewer insertions and more deletions at VDJ junctions.

The sequenced material came from naive CD4+ T cells from blood. The chain recombines TRBV29-1 with TRBJ2-3, with 15 bases aligning to TRBD2. The receptor comes from a man aged 18 to 30 in good health. Here the CDR3 reads CSVRGTSGGNPSTDTQYF. CDR3 nucleotides: TGCAGCGTCCGAGGGACTAGCGGGGGGAACCCTAGCACAGATACGCAGTATTTT.